The clone carrying this T cell receptor (beta chain) was counted between two and nine times. Its specificity is unknown. Assay used: immunoSEQ multiplex PCR; TCRdb lists only in-frame clones, some missing. The table records about 91,000 clones, around nine tenths of them present only once. The source of the sample is a study of T cell responses to AZD1222 COVID-19 vaccine. Study in general: Second-dose timings of about 4 or about 12 weeks were pooled.

The study, taken as a whole, reports: Unmutated variant regions are reportedly the target of nearly half of TCRs that are spike-specific.

This CDR3 is 15 amino acids long. Per the germline V gene, CDR1 is LNHDA and CDR2 is SQIVND (reference sequence). Trimming shortened V by 4 bases and J by 8 bases, and 20 bases separated the two germline ends. The TCR sequence derives from an adult in good health. The chain couples TRBV19 to TRBJ1-2; TRBD1 is a possible D gene (6 bases). The sample here was peripheral blood, taken on day 0 of AZD1222 vaccination. The CDR3 bases are TGTGCCAGTAGTACCTGGGGCAGGGGAGAAAAGGGCTACACCTTC. Its translation: CASSTWGRGEKGYTF.